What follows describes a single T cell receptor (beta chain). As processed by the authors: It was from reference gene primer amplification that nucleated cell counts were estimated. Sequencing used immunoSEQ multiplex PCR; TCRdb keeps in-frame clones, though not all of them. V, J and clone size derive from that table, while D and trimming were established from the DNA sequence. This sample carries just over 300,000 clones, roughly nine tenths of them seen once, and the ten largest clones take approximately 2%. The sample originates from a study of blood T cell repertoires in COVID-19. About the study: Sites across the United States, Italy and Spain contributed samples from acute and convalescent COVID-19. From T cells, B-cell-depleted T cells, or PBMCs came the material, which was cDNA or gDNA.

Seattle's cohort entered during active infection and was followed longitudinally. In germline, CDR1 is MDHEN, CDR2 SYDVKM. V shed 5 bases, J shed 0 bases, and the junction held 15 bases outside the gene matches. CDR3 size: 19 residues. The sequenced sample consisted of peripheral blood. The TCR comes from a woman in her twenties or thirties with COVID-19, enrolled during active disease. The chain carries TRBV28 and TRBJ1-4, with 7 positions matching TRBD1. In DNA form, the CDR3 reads TGTGCCAGCAGTGGGAGCCGGAACAGGGGTGTTTCAACTAATGAAAAACTGTTTTTT. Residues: CASSGSRNRGVSTNEKLFF.